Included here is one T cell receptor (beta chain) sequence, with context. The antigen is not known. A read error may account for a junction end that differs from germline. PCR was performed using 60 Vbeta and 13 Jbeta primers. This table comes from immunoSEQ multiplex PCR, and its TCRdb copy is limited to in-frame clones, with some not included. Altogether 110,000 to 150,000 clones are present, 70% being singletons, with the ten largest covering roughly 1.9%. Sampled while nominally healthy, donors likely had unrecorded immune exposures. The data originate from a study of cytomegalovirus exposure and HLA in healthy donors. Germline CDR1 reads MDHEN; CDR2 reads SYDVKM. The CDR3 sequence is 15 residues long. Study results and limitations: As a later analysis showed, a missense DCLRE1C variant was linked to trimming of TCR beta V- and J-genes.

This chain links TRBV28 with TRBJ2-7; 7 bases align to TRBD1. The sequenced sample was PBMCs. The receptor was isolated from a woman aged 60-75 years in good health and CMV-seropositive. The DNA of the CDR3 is TGTGCCAGCAGAATGCCGCCAGGCGAGACAGGGAAAATGAACTTC. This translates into CASRMPPGETGKMNF.